In this sample, the clone carrying this TCR beta chain turned up a few times. Antigen unknown. The CDR3 runs to 14 residues. Germline V gene lookup returns CDR1 MNHNS and CDR2 SASEGT. The V gene lost 4 bases and the J gene lost 2 bases, with 10 bases spanning the gap. This sample stems from a study of spatial heterogeneity in lung cancer. Study context: As counted in raw reads, each unique TCR and UMI combination appeared more than ten times on average. Study-wide results and limits: The study found that expanded intratumoral alpha and beta TCR counts tracked tumor mutation counts.

As for time point: sample taken at primary tumor resection. Each CDR3 protein is one row after TCRdb ran MiXCR on the 5' RACE reads. This table has 20,000 to 30,000 distinct CDR3 sequences, 8.8% appearing once. The sequence was obtained from a male donor with early-stage non-small cell lung cancer. The sample here was lung tumor tissue, taken at surgery. The V gene is TRBV6-1, the J gene TRBJ2-3; no clear D. This CDR3 is CASSGYSYTDTQYF. The CDR3 coding sequence is TGTGCCAGCAGTGGGTACAGTTACACAGATACGCAGTATTTT.